Described below is a single T cell receptor (beta chain) sequence and its context. Its antigen is unknown. The entry originates in a study of cytomegalovirus exposure and HLA in healthy donors. Whole-study results and caveats: CMV antigen specificity of a few CMV-associated chains was confirmed in vitro. While the bulk of TCR sequences proved rare, some public TCRs turned up in many donors. In a later analysis, first-cohort TCR clusters were found to tend to co-occur in the 100 to 150 validation repertoires. Reportedly, cytomegalovirus status was diagnosed with high sensitivity and specificity.

Clones were sequenced by immunoSEQ multiplex PCR, and TCRdb holds only the in-frame ones, with some missing. This sample has 330,000 or so clones, with about nine tenths found just once. The CDR3 totals 14 residues. V lost 1 base and J lost 8; bases outside the gene matches: 7. Germline assignment: CDR1 SGHTA and CDR2 FQGNSA. Sequenced input: PBMCs. This TCR was recovered from a woman aged 18-29 years in good health and CMV-seronegative. V usage is TRBV7-2 and J usage is TRBJ1-2; 7 positions agree with TRBD1. The DNA of the CDR3 is TGTGCCAGCAGCTTAGTGGGACAGTGGACGGGCTACACCTTC. It codes for CASSLVGQWTGYTF.